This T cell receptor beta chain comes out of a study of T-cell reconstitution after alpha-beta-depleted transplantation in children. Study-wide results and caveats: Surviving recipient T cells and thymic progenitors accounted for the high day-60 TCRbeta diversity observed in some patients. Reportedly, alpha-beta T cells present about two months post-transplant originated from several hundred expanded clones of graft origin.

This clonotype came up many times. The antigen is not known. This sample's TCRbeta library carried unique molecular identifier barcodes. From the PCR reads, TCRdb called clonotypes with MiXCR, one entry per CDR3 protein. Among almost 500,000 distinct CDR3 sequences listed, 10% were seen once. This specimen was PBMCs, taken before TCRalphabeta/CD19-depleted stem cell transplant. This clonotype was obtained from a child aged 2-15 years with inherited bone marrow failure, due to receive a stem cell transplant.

This CDR3 reads CSVGRAADTQYF. Here the CDR3 DNA reads TGCAGCGTTGGTAGGGCGGCAGATACGCAGTATTTT. The chain is built from TRBV29-1 and TRBJ2-3, with unresolved D. Trimming took off 4 bases at V and 4 bases at J, with 9 bases between the two ends. The CDR3 spans 12 residues. Germline-derived CDR1 and CDR2 are SQVTM and ANQGSEA.